These 2 T cell receptor beta chains came from one sample sequenced in a study of regulatory T cells in long-lasting Graves disease. Construction of the TCR beta libraries employed iRepertoire HTBI primers in conjunction with Arm-PCR of CDR3 regions. Using its own MiXCR run on the multiplex PCR reads, TCRdb lists one record per CDR3 protein. The sample has under 500,000 distinct CDR3 sequences, around 20% seen once. Time point specified: persistent/refractory GD, antithyroid drugs over 5 years with positive TRAb. TCR sequences were obtained from RNA taken from PBMCs. The material sequenced was peripheral blood mononuclear cells (PBMCs), taken when the disease was refractory, from a patient treated with antithyroid drugs. Receptor source: a female donor with Graves disease.

The chain combines TRBV4-1 with TRBJ2-7; D perhaps matches TRBD1 (5 bases). Trimming cost V 0 bases and J 1 base, with 13 bases left between them. Germline V CDR1 and CDR2: MGHRA, YSYEKL. This CDR3 comprises 16 residues. The CDR3 reads CASSQDYRQISYEQYF. In DNA form, the CDR3 reads TGCGCCAGCAGCCAAGATTACAGGCAGATATCCTACGAGCAGTACTTC.

This clonotype was observed at least ten times. The J gene is TRBJ2-7, the V gene TRBV6-1; D is unclear. CDR1 and CDR2 (germline): MNHNS, SASEGT. V was shortened by 4 bases and J by 0 bases, with 10 bases between the two germline ends. The CDR3 sequence is 14 residues long. The CDR3 nucleotides read TGTGCCAGCAGTGCCCCCGAGAGCTCCTACGAGCAGTACTTC. Amino acids: CASSAPESSYEQYF.